A single sample is the source of the 8 T cell receptor beta chains below, sequenced in a study of response to subunit inactivated influenza vaccine. Via MiXCR, TCRdb re-called the RT-PCR reads, giving one row per CDR3 protein. The table shows under 750,000 distinct CDR3 sequences, with approximately 12% occurring only once. The material was PBMCs from blood, obtained on the day of vaccination. These receptors all come from a man over 45 who received an inactivated influenza vaccine.

In this sample, this clonotype turned up a few times. The genes are TRBV6-5 and TRBJ2-2, with D uncertain. The germline V gene encodes CDR1 MNHEY and CDR2 SVGAGI. The CDR3 sequence is 11 residues long. The CDR3 spells CAVLEAGELFF. The CDR3 coding sequence is TGTGCAGTCCTTGAGGCCGGGGAGCTGTTTTTT.

This rearrangement joins TRBV24-1 to TRBJ2-3; 7 bases map to TRBD2. The CDR3 extends over 18 amino acids. Germline V gives CDR1 KGHDR, CDR2 SFDVKD. The junction had 12 bases not matched to a gene; V was cut back by 2 bases and J by 2 bases. The CDR3 loop is CATSDSHGFAGDTDTQYF. The CDR3 DNA follows: TGTGCCACCAGTGATTCCCACGGTTTTGCGGGGGACACAGATACGCAGTATTTT.

This clonotype has just a few counts. The V gene is TRBV14, the J gene TRBJ2-3, with a weak D call TRBD2 (6 bases). There are 15 residues in the CDR3. Germline values: CDR1 SGHDN, CDR2 FVKESK. Between the trimmed V and J ends, which lost 4 bases and 4 bases, there was a span of 15 bases. CDR3 DNA sequence: TGTGCCAGCAGCCCAGAACTAGCTAGGGCAGATACGCAGTATTTT. It specifies CASSPELARADTQYF.

This clonotype was seen at least ten times. The chain uses TRBV4-3 and TRBJ2-7, with 7 bases matching TRBD2. The CDR3 extends over 19 amino acids. J was trimmed by 5 bases and V by 0 bases; bases with no gene match: 19. Looked up from germline, CDR1 is LGHNA and CDR2 is YSLEER. The CDR3 loop is CASSQEWRASGGPKHEQYF. DNA of the CDR3: TGCGCCAGCAGCCAAGAATGGAGGGCTAGCGGAGGTCCTAAGCACGAGCAGTACTTC.

A single count supports this clonotype. The rearrangement joins TRBV7-2 to TRBJ2-1, with D possibly being TRBD1 (6 bases). Germline V CDR1 and CDR2: SGHTA, FQGNSA. V shed 6 bases and J shed 0 bases, with 15 bases lying between them. This CDR3 region has 16 residues. The CDR3 nucleotides read TGTGCCAGCAGGGACAGTGGCGCGGGCTCCTACAATGAGCAGTTCTTC. Its translation is CASRDSGAGSYNEQFF.

This clonotype was observed a handful of times. The V call is TRBV3-1, the J call TRBJ2-7; D is unresolved. V was shortened by 3 bases and J by 4 bases, with 10 bases between the two germline ends. Germline V CDR1 and CDR2: LGHDT, YNNKEL (reference sequence). This CDR3 comprises 13 residues. In DNA, the CDR3 is TGTGCCAGCAGCCAGGGGAAAGTGTACGAGCAGTACTTC. Translated, it gives CASSQGKVYEQYF.

In this sample, this clonotype turned up a few times. This rearrangement joins TRBV2 to TRBJ2-2, with unresolved D. V was trimmed by 6 bases and J by 4 bases, leaving 6 bases between them. Looked up from germline, CDR1 is SNHLY and CDR2 is FYNNEI. The CDR3 has 12 amino acids. The CDR3 DNA follows: TGTGCCAGCAGGGTAACCACCGGGGAGCTGTTTTTT. The encoded protein is CASRVTTGELFF.

This clonotype was counted a few times. The V call is TRBV6-6, the J call TRBJ2-1, with TRBD2 matching over 8 bases. Germline V gene data show CDR1 as MNHNY and CDR2 as SVGAGI (reference sequence). The CDR3 contains 12 residues. V was pared by 7 bases and J by 7 bases, with 3 bases of the junction left unmatched. The CDR3 loop reads CASKPSGNEQFF. CDR3 sequence (DNA): TGTGCCAGCAAACCTAGCGGGAATGAGCAGTTCTTC.